This T cell receptor beta chain was documented in a study of cytomegalovirus exposure and HLA in healthy donors. Study observations and caveats: CMV serostatus was the sole immune exposure information available.

PCR employed 60 Vbeta and 13 Jbeta primers. Clones were sequenced by immunoSEQ multiplex PCR, and TCRdb holds only the in-frame ones, with some missing. Among around 170,000 clones listed, roughly 84% were seen once. V was pared by 2 bases and J by 5 bases, with 12 bases of the junction left unmatched. Per the germline V gene, CDR1 is MRHNA and CDR2 is SNTAGT. The CDR3 runs 17 residues. As concerns this clone: What it recognizes is unknown.

The source is a woman aged 50 to 65 in good health and CMV-seropositive. The sample was PBMCs. The gene calls are TRBV6-4 and TRBJ2-3; 8 bases map to TRBD2. Written as DNA, the CDR3 is TGTGCCAGCAGTGACGGGCCAGCGGGGGCCGGACTAGATACGCAGTATTTT. Amino acid sequence: CASSDGPAGAGLDTQYF.